The rows below give T cell receptor beta chains drawn from one sample of a study of blood T cell repertoires in COVID-19. Measured with immunoSEQ multiplex PCR; TCRdb has only the in-frame clones, and not every one. Seen here are 200,000 to 250,000 clones, 82% observed once, and the top ten hold approximately 5.6%. The sequenced sample consisted of peripheral blood. These receptors were obtained from a woman aged 65 to 85 with COVID-19, enrolled during active disease. Each CDR3 is given with its conserved first and last residue. The D gene is left open where the match is weak. Only some rows state a clone size, as once, few, many or a class for expanded clones.

clone_size: .
j_call: TRBJ2-2
v_call: TRBV28
d_call: .
cdr3_nt: TGTGCCAGCAGTTTATCGGGGGTGAACACCGGGGAGCTGTTTTTT
cdr3_aa: CASSLSGVNTGELFF

clone_size: few
j_call: TRBJ2-7
v_call: TRBV7-9
d_call: TRBD1
cdr3_nt: TGTGCCAGCAGCTTAGTGGGACAGGGCTCCTACGAGCAGTACTTC
cdr3_aa: CASSLVGQGSYEQYF

clone_size: .
j_call: TRBJ2-2
v_call: TRBV5-1
d_call: TRBD2
cdr3_nt: TGCGCCAGCAGCTTAGCGGGAGTAGGAAACACCGGGGAGCTGTTTTTT
cdr3_aa: CASSLAGVGNTGELFF

clone_size: .
j_call: TRBJ2-1
v_call: TRBV6-2/TRBV6-3
d_call: TRBD1
cdr3_nt: TGTGCCAGCAGTACAGGGGTTCCTCTGGGTGAGCAGTTCTTC
cdr3_aa: CASSTGVPLGEQFF

clone_size: .
j_call: TRBJ1-5
v_call: TRBV28
d_call: .
cdr3_nt: TGTGCCAGCAGGAGCGCAAATCAGCCCCAGCATTTT
cdr3_aa: CASRSANQPQHF

clone_size: few
j_call: TRBJ2-7
v_call: TRBV24-1
d_call: TRBD1
cdr3_nt: TGTGCCACCAGTGACACCGGGACAGGACCTTACGAGCAGTACTTC
cdr3_aa: CATSDTGTGPYEQYF

clone_size: .
j_call: TRBJ2-1
v_call: TRBV19
d_call: .
cdr3_nt: TGTGCCAGTCGAGGCCCCCCCGACAGGGAGCAGTTCTTC
cdr3_aa: CASRGPPDREQFF

clone_size: .
j_call: TRBJ1-4
v_call: TRBV7-2
d_call: .
cdr3_nt: TGTGCCAGCAGCCCAAGGGGTATGAGCGAAAAACTGTTTTTT
cdr3_aa: CASSPRGMSEKLFF

clone_size: .
j_call: TRBJ1-1
v_call: TRBV5-1
d_call: .
cdr3_nt: TGCGCCAGCAGCTCACAACCAGGGGTCACTGAAGCTTTCTTT
cdr3_aa: CASSSQPGVTEAFF

clone_size: .
j_call: TRBJ1-1
v_call: TRBV5-1
d_call: TRBD1
cdr3_nt: TGCGCCAGCAGCTTACGGACAGGGGGATGGGCTGAAGCTTTCTTT
cdr3_aa: CASSLRTGGWAEAFF

clone_size: .
j_call: TRBJ1-5
v_call: TRBV7-8
d_call: .
cdr3_nt: TGTGCCAGCAGCTTCTTACGGGATCAGCCCCAGCATTTT
cdr3_aa: CASSFLRDQPQHF